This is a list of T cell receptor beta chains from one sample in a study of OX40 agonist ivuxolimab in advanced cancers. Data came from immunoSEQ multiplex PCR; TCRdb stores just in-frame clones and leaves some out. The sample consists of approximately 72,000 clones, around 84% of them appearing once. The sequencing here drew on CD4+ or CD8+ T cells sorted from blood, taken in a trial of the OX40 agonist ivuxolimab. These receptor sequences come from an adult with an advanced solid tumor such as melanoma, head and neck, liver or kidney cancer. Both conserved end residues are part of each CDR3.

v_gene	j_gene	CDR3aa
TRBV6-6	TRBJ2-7	CASSYPGTADEQYF
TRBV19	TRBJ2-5	CASSIGSQGETQYF
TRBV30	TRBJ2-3	CAWSLTEDTQYF
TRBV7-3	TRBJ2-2	CASSSPGRAGGELFF
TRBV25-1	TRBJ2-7	CASSDLLREQYF
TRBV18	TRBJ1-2	CASSPETGVLYGYTF
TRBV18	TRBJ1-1	CASSPPGGRAFF
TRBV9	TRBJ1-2	CASSSGPNYGYTF
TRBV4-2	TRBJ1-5	CASSNPLGGNQPQHF
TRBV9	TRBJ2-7	CASSVAQPPYEQYF
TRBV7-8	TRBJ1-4	CASSSTGSNEKLFF
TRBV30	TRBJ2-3	CAWRAPRHSTDTQYF